The subject of this entry is one T cell receptor (beta chain). Self-reported history from a screening survey and questionnaire set each donor's cohort. Donors in Cohort 3 who had recovered were those with two negative PCRs, healthcare professional clearance, or resolution of their symptoms. The data stem from a study of blood T cell repertoires in COVID-19. Study information: The samples span acute and convalescent COVID-19 from the United States, Italy and Spain. The analysed material was cDNA or gDNA that came from T cells, B-cell-depleted T cells, or PBMCs.

Libraries were prepared by immunoSEQ multiplex PCR; TCRdb keeps only in-frame clonotypes and omits some of them. The sample contains roughly 300,000 clones, roughly nine tenths of which appear only once. The germline V gene has CDR1 LGHDT and CDR2 YNNKEL (reference sequence). Losses at the gene ends were 4 bases for V and 2 bases for J; bases not matched to a gene: 4. This CDR3 is built from 15 residues. The receptor comes from a woman between 25 and 40 years old who had recovered from COVID-19. The source material was PBMCs or T cells enriched from blood (not recorded which). The rearrangement uses TRBV3-1 (or the pseudogene TRBV3-2) and TRBJ1-3; 8 nucleotides align to TRBD1. The CDR3 DNA follows: TGTGCCAGCAGCCCAGGGGGCGCGGCTGGAAACACCATATATTTT. Amino acid sequence: CASSPGGAAGNTIYF.